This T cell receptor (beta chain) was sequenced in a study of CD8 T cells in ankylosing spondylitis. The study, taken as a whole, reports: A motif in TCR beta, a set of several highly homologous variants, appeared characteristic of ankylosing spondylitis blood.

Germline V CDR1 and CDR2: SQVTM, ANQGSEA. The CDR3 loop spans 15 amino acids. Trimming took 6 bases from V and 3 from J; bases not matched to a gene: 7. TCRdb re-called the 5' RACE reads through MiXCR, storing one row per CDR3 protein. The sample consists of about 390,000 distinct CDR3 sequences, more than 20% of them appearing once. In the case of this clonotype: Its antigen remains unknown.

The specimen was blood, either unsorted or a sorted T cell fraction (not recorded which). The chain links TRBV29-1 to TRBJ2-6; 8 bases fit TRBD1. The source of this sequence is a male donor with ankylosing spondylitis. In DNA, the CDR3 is TGCAGCGTCGAACGGACAGGGTATGGGGCCAACGTCCTGACTTTC. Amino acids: CSVERTGYGANVLTF. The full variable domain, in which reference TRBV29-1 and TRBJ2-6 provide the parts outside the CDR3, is SAVISQKPSRDICQRGTSLTIQCQVDSQVTMMFWYRQQPGQSLTLIATANQGSEATYESGFVIDKFPISRPNLTFSTLTVSNMSPEDSSIYLCSVERTGYGANVLTFGAGSRLTVL.